This TCR beta chain stems from a study of beta chain features in type 1 diabetes. Notes on the study in general: Researchers report that Type 1 diabetes patients had moderately but significantly shorter TCRB CDR3s across all four CD4+ subsets. Comparison showed that naive, central memory and Treg TCRB repertoires appeared more similar among patients than among healthy donors.

On this clone: The antigen remains undetermined.

Germline CDR1 reads SGHNT; CDR2 reads YYREEE (reference sequence). V gave up 1 base and J gave up 1 base, with 11 bases separating them. CDR3 length: 15 amino acids. Reverse transcribing all isolated RNA meant expressed TCRB transcripts were sequenced. The method was immunoSEQ multiplex PCR; TCRdb's version includes in-frame clones alone and lacks a portion of them. There are about 650,000 clones in the sample; 9.5% to 15% occur only once, and 0.09% to 0.15% lies in the top ten. Sorted populations all had greater than 95% purity. The receptor was derived from a man younger than 40 with type 1 diabetes. The chain is built from TRBV5-4 and TRBJ1-1, with no clear D. The sample comprised naive CD4+ T cells from blood. CDR3 coding DNA: TGTGCCAGCAGCTTGATTCCGGGAGGGAACACTGAAGCTTTCTTT. Its translation is CASSLIPGGNTEAFF.